The source of this T cell receptor beta chain is a study of Graves' ophthalmopathy and Graves' hyperthyroidism. Only newly diagnosed hyperthyroidism patients aged 18 to 65, with under 2 months' duration, were enrolled. Study-wide results and caveats: Built on 13 signatures, a model told ophthalmopathy apart from stable hyperthyroidism with approximately 88% sensitivity and around 80% specificity.

Amplification of the TCR beta CDR3 regions used RNA transcripts (as template). An initial RT-PCR round employing HTBI primers preceded a second-round multiplex PCR. From the multiplex PCR reads, TCRdb called clonotypes with MiXCR, one entry per CDR3 protein. The sample carries roughly 1.1 million distinct CDR3 sequences, about two fifths recorded once. This clonotype showed up many times. Its antigen is not known. CDR1 and CDR2 from the germline V gene are SGDLS and YYNGEE. The CDR3 extends over 16 amino acids. The V end was cut by 3 bases, the J end by 4 bases, with 16 bases between. The material sequenced was peripheral blood or thyroid tissue (not recorded which). The sequence was collected from an adult man with Graves' hyperthyroidism. J is TRBJ2-2 and V is TRBV9, with D perhaps matching TRBD2 (7 bases). CDR3 DNA sequence: TGTGCCAGCAGCGCCGTGGGGGGGCCTGGCACCGGGGAGCTGTTTTTT. This sequence encodes CASSAVGGPGTGELFF.